This entry is about one T cell receptor beta chain. Its recognized antigen is unknown. Base qualities were left out, and no much larger clone turns up one base away. The CDR3 has 14 amino acids, counting the end cysteine and phenylalanine. Only the CDR3 part of the read is kept: 42 bases, read in frame from the first base. For CDR1 and CDR2, the germline V gene lists MDHEN and SYDVKM. V loses 7 bases at its end and J loses 5 bases; junction bases beyond the gene matches: 8. Whole blood was collected in K2EDTA tubes by collaborating institutions according to the institutions' own protocols. For TCRbeta analysis, collaborators shipped samples in one of three forms: frozen whole blood, isolated PBMCs, or DNA extracted from either of those sample types. The source of the sample is a study of blood T cell repertoires in COVID-19 (TCRdb year 2020). About the study as a whole: Samples from collaborators originated in the United States, Italy and Spain and spanned both the acute and convalescent phases of COVID-19. The prospective study material was composed of cDNA or gDNA derived from T cells, B-cell-depleted T cells, or PBMCs. The dataset comprised deeply sampled blood TCRbeta repertoires from subjects exposed to, actively infected with, or recovered from COVID-19. The repertoires were released in a freely available public database intended as a resource for research on the immune response to SARS-CoV-2. Samples came from the ongoing ImmuneRACE study (first 160 participants) plus 1,254 subjects from 6 global collaborators. Nearly every sample came with metadata listing a de-identified subject ID, COVID-19 status, age in years and sex. Where available, HLA class I and class II types were taken from metadata supplied by the sample provider and were not determined by assay-based typing.

TCRbeta CDR3 regions were amplified from genomic DNA using the immunoSEQ Assay, a bias-controlled multiplex PCR. Per the source publication's procedure: Nucleated cell counts per sample were estimated from amplification of reference gene primers within the assay. To quantify the absolute abundance of each unique TCRbeta CDR3 rearrangement, sequence reads were collapsed and filtered. Productive Simpson clonality was computed per sample as the square root of Simpson's diversity index over productive rearrangements. TCRdb took over this immuneACCESS table, retaining in-frame rearrangements with V and J assigned. Such tables are incomplete; in checked studies, under half of the missing clones stem from an unresolved V gene, and the remainder is unexplained. The V and J calls and the clone size are those of that table, but D and trimming were determined from the DNA. For this sample there are over 200,000 clones; roughly 85% appear just once. Together, the top ten hold 2% to 3% of the sample.

The investigation overall reported the following: Clinical and demographic metadata were provided uncurated, with the amount varying by source and participant.

The specimen was peripheral blood. The origin of this receptor is a woman in her 70s with active or convalescent COVID-19. The chain is assembled from TRBV28 and TRBJ1-1, with 9 bases matching TRBD1. The sequenced DNA: TGTGCCAGCAACCGGGGACAGGGTAGGACTGAAGCTTTCTTT. This gives the protein CASNRGQGRTEAFF.